These 31 T cell receptor beta chains originate from one sample sequenced in a study of T cell changes during pregnancy in multiple sclerosis. Generated by immunoSEQ multiplex PCR, the TCRdb table keeps only in-frame clones and is missing some. This table holds 100,000 or so clones, roughly 93% found once. Material: peripheral blood, obtained before pregnancy. These receptors originate from a female donor with multiple sclerosis, enrolled in a pregnancy study.

The chain has TRBV27 and TRBJ2-1, with 7 nucleotides matching TRBD1. V lost 4 bases, J lost 0 bases, and 6 bases stayed unmatched. Germline V gives CDR1 MNHEY, CDR2 SMNVEV (reference sequence). The CDR3 loop spans 16 amino acids. The DNA for the CDR3 is TGTGCCAGCAGTTGGTGGGGACAGAGCTCCTACAATGAGCAGTTCTTC. Translating it yields CASSWWGQSSYNEQFF.

The chain uses TRBV28 and TRBJ1-1, with TRBD1 matching 7 bases. The junction had 5 bases not matched to a gene; V was cut back by 6 bases and J by 1 base. Germline V lookup: CDR1 MDHEN, CDR2 SYDVKM. This CDR3 contains 14 residues. As DNA, the CDR3 is TGTGCCAGCAGCGACAGGGTCCGGAACACTGAAGCTTTCTTT. This encodes CASSDRVRNTEAFF. Looking up the rest from reference TRBV28 and TRBJ1-1 gives the full variable domain: DVKVTQSSRYLVKRTGEKVFLECVQDMDHENMFWYRQDPGLGLRLIYFSYDVKMKEKGDIPEGYSVSREKKERFSLILESASTNQTSMYLCASSDRVRNTEAFFGQGTRLTVV.

V is TRBV10-2 and J is TRBJ2-5; TRBD1 matches at 9 bases. Germline V CDR1 and CDR2: WSHSY, SAAADI. V gave up 6 bases and J gave up 4 bases; unmatched junction bases: 6. CDR3 size: 14 residues. The CDR3 is CASRGQGYIETQYF. CDR3 bases: TGCGCCAGCAGGGGACAGGGTTATATAGAGACCCAGTACTTC.

The V call is TRBV2, the J call TRBJ2-4; D remains unclear. The CDR3 contains 13 residues. Trimming left V 6 bases short and J 0 bases short, with 6 bases between. CDR1 is SNHLY, CDR2 FYNNEI, per germline. The CDR3 sequence: CASRSLAKNIQYF. The CDR3 nucleotides read TGTGCCAGCAGATCCTTAGCCAAAAACATTCAGTACTTC.

This chain links TRBV18 with TRBJ2-1; 12 positions agree with TRBD2. Germline V gene sequence: CDR1 KGHSH, CDR2 LQKENI. The CDR3 loop spans 16 amino acids. Trimming took 3 bases from V and 5 from J; bases not matched to a gene: 5. This CDR3 is CASSPSTSGGNNEQFF. CDR3 coding DNA: TGTGCCAGCTCACCCTCGACTAGCGGGGGTAACAATGAGCAGTTCTTC.

The chain couples TRBV30 to TRBJ1-5; 8 bases map to TRBD1. CDR1 and CDR2 from the germline V gene are GTSNPN and SVGIG (reference sequence). The V and J ends lost 2 bases and 1 base, in that order; junction bases with no gene match: 1. The CDR3 extends over 14 amino acids. The CDR3 DNA reads as TGTGCCTGGAGTTGGGACAGGAGCAATCAGCCCCAGCATTTT. It translates to CAWSWDRSNQPQHF.

This chain uses TRBV7-6 with TRBJ2-2, with unresolved D. There are 15 residues in the CDR3. The V end was cut by 5 bases, the J end by 2 bases, with 12 bases between. The germline V gene has CDR1 SGHVS and CDR2 FNYEAQ. DNA for the CDR3: TGTGCCAGCAGCCTAGGCCGGGTTAACACCGGGGAGCTGTTTTTT. It is translated as CASSLGRVNTGELFF.

The chain employs TRBV9 and TRBJ2-1; no reliable D call. Germline V gene sequence: CDR1 SGDLS, CDR2 YYNGEE. Trimming pared 4 bases from V and 6 bases from J, leaving 20 bases between. This CDR3 is 16 amino acids long. The CDR3 DNA sequence: TGTGCCAGCAGCTCGACAATTAAAACGGCCCCCAATGAGCAGTTCTTC. Encoded protein: CASSSTIKTAPNEQFF.

The V call is TRBV7-6, the J call TRBJ2-5; D uncertain. The CDR3 is 13 amino acids. Germline-derived CDR1 and CDR2 are SGHVS and FNYEAQ. Trimming cost V 2 bases and J 10 bases, with 14 bases left between them. The DNA of the CDR3 is TGTGCCAGCAGCTTACTAGGCCCCACGAACCAGTACTTC. This gives the protein CASSLLGPTNQYF.

The V gene is TRBV5-1, the J gene TRBJ2-7, with a tentative D call TRBD1 (6 bases). V lost 2 bases to trimming and J lost 2 bases, with 14 bases between them. Germline V gene sequence: CDR1 SGHRS, CDR2 YFSETQ. The CDR3 sequence is 15 residues long. The CDR3 here is CASSLGGPPPYEQYF. The CDR3 DNA is TGCGCCAGCAGCTTAGGGGGTCCCCCTCCCTACGAGCAGTACTTC.

This sequence joins TRBV15 and TRBJ2-5; a weak D match, TRBD1 (6 bases). Germline lookup yields CDR1 LNHNV and CDR2 YYDKDF (reference sequence). Trimming removed 8 bases at V and 0 bases at J, with 10 bases between. CDR3 length: 13 residues. The DNA of the CDR3 is TGTGCCACCTGCCGGGACAACCAAGAGACCCAGTACTTC. It yields the protein CATCRDNQETQYF.

This rearrangement joins TRBV29-1 to TRBJ2-2; 7 nucleotides agree with TRBD1. CDR3 length: 15 residues. Trimming cost V 4 bases and J 7 bases; bases outside gene matches: 12. CDR1 is SQVTM, CDR2 ANQGSEA, per germline. The CDR3 is CSVVSDRVFGGELFF. The CDR3 bases are TGCAGCGTTGTTAGTGACAGGGTCTTCGGCGGGGAGCTGTTTTTT.

The genes are TRBV18 and TRBJ1-1, with TRBD1 as a possible D gene (5 bases). CDR3 length: 15 residues. The germline V gene encodes CDR1 KGHSH and CDR2 LQKENI. Trimming left V 5 bases short and J 3 bases short, with 16 bases between. In nucleotides, the CDR3 is TGTGCCAGCTCAAATTTTAAGGGGCCGGACACTGAAGCTTTCTTT. It codes for CASSNFKGPDTEAFF.

V is TRBV10-3 and J is TRBJ2-7; possibly TRBD2 for D (5 bases). Germline lookup yields CDR1 ENHRY and CDR2 SYGVKD. V was clipped by 8 bases and J by 0 bases, with 11 bases between them. The CDR3 is 13 amino acids. This CDR3 is CAIRAGDSYEQYF. In nucleotides, the CDR3 is TGTGCCATCCGGGCGGGCGACTCCTACGAGCAGTACTTC.

The gene calls are TRBV11-2 and TRBJ1-2, with 9 bases fitting TRBD1. Germline-derived CDR1 and CDR2 are SGHAT and FQNNGV. The CDR3 contains 15 residues. J gave up 4 bases and V 5 bases, and 8 bases lay outside the gene matches. The CDR3 loop is CASSPFQTGGYGYTF. CDR3 sequence (DNA): TGTGCCAGCAGCCCGTTCCAGACAGGGGGCTATGGCTACACCTTC.

The chain joins TRBV27 to TRBJ2-1; D not resolved. Trimming pared 0 bases from V and 8 bases from J, leaving 11 bases between. CDR1 MNHEY and CDR2 SMNVEV come from the germline V gene (reference sequence). This CDR3 spans 14 amino acids. For the CDR3, the DNA is TGTGCCAGCAGTTTATCCTCCCGGGTTTATGAGCAGTTCTTC. Translating it yields CASSLSSRVYEQFF.

This chain uses TRBV11-2 with TRBJ2-2; D is unresolved. The germline V and J ends were trimmed by 4 bases and 3 bases, with 15 bases remaining between them. The CDR3 length is 16 residues. Germline V gene data show CDR1 as SGHAT and CDR2 as FQNNGV. CDR3 sequence: CASSSQSLTHTGELFF. DNA of the CDR3: TGTGCCAGCAGCTCCCAATCACTTACTCACACCGGGGAGCTGTTTTTT.

V usage is TRBV6-5 and J usage is TRBJ2-1, with TRBD2 matching 8 bases. The V and J ends lost 2 bases and 4 bases, in that order; junction bases with no gene match: 4. Germline V gene data show CDR1 as MNHEY and CDR2 as SVGAGI. The CDR3 sequence is 15 residues long. The CDR3 DNA reads TGTGCCAGCAGTTACCCGGGAGGGGAGTACAATGAGCAGTTCTTC. Translated, it gives CASSYPGGEYNEQFF.

The chain has TRBV30 and TRBJ1-2, with a weak D call TRBD1 (5 bases). This CDR3 is 13 amino acids long. The V and J ends lost 0 bases and 13 bases respectively, with 18 bases between them. In germline, CDR1 is GTSNPN, CDR2 SVGIG (reference sequence). This CDR3 reads CAWSVLLQGSLTF. As DNA, the CDR3 is TGTGCCTGGAGTGTACTTCTCCAGGGAAGTCTCACCTTC.

This clone was counted once. The V and J genes are TRBV2 and TRBJ2-3, with D possibly TRBD1 on 6 matching bases. V gave up 7 bases and J gave up 8 bases, with 22 bases separating them. This CDR3 region has 15 residues. Germline CDR1 and CDR2: SNHLY and FYNNEI. The CDR3 loop is CASTNFVPGQGTQYF. As DNA, the CDR3 is TGTGCCAGCACTAATTTCGTTCCGGGACAAGGTACGCAGTATTTT.

The rearrangement joins TRBV5-1 to TRBJ2-1; unclear D gene. V dropped 0 bases and J dropped 12 bases, with 16 bases sitting between them. The CDR3 extends over 14 amino acids. Germline CDR1 reads SGHRS; CDR2 reads YFSETQ. CDR3 sequence: CASSLDSPLLGQFF. The CDR3 DNA follows: TGCGCCAGCAGCTTGGACTCTCCCCTGCTCGGGCAGTTCTTC.

The gene calls are TRBV15 and TRBJ1-3; D is possibly TRBD1 (5 bases). The CDR3 has 15 amino acids. Trimming took 8 bases from V and 3 from J, leaving 17 bases between them. Germline CDR1 is LNHNV and CDR2 is YYDKDF (reference sequence). The CDR3 DNA follows: TGTGCCACCGCTCGGGGGGGGACGAGTGGAAACACCATATATTTT. It yields the protein CATARGGTSGNTIYF.

The chain employs TRBV27 and TRBJ2-1; 14 nucleotides line up with TRBD2. Looked up from germline, CDR1 is MNHEY and CDR2 is SMNVEV (reference sequence). Trimming took 5 bases from V and 6 from J; bases not matched to a gene: 6. The CDR3 spans 16 residues. Written as DNA, the CDR3 is TGTGCCAGCAGTCTTTTGACTAGCGGGAGGGCCAATGAGCAGTTCTTC. It translates to CASSLLTSGRANEQFF.

This clone was observed a single time. The chain employs TRBV27 and TRBJ2-1; the match to TRBD1 covers 11 bases. The CDR3 totals 14 residues. Germline-derived CDR1 and CDR2 are MNHEY and SMNVEV (reference sequence). Trimming took 6 bases from V and 6 from J; bases not matched to a gene: 4. The CDR3 sequence: CASRLGTGGNEQFF. For the CDR3, the DNA is TGTGCCAGCAGGCTAGGGACAGGGGGCAATGAGCAGTTCTTC.

This clone was observed a single time. The chain has TRBV7-9 and TRBJ2-3; TRBD1 aligns across 12 bases. Germline-derived CDR1 and CDR2 are SEHNR and FQNEAQ (reference sequence). The CDR3 consists of 15 residues. V was pared by 8 bases and J by 2 bases, with 5 bases of the junction left unmatched. The chain's CDR3 is CASGGTGGSTDTQYF. Written as DNA, the CDR3 is TGTGCCAGCGGCGGGACAGGGGGCTCCACAGATACGCAGTATTTT.

The V and J genes are TRBV29-1 and TRBJ1-3, with 7 bases identical to TRBD1. This CDR3 region has 16 residues. J was trimmed by 8 bases and V by 6 bases; bases with no gene match: 19. Germline V CDR1 and CDR2: SQVTM, ANQGSEA. The CDR3 here is CSVGITELQGPYTIYF. In DNA form, the CDR3 reads TGCAGCGTGGGGATTACTGAGTTACAGGGGCCATACACCATATATTTT.

Regarding this clone: Other DNA sequences in the same sample also yield this CDR3. This chain connects TRBV9 to TRBJ1-5; unclear D gene. Trimming pared 0 bases from V and 0 bases from J, leaving 4 bases between. There are 14 residues in the CDR3. Germline V gene sequence: CDR1 SGDLS, CDR2 YYNGEE. CDR3 sequence reads: CASSVGGSNQPQHF. The CDR3 nucleotides are TGTGCCAGCAGCGTAGGAGGTAGCAATCAGCCCCAGCATTTT.

V gene TRBV19 combines with J gene TRBJ2-3; 15 bases line up with TRBD2. The V gene end was trimmed by 3 bases and the J gene end by 6 bases; junction bases not matched to a gene: 13. Germline assignment: CDR1 LNHDA and CDR2 SQIVND (reference sequence). The CDR3 is 19 amino acids. Here the CDR3 reads CASSIRNPGTSGRLDTQYF. DNA for the CDR3: TGTGCCAGTAGTATCCGTAACCCCGGGACTAGCGGGAGGTTGGATACGCAGTATTTT.

The chain is built from TRBV4-2 and TRBJ1-1; the match to TRBD1 covers 8 bases. The CDR3 contains 14 residues. Germline loops: CDR1 LGHNA, CDR2 YNFKEQ. With V trimmed by 3 bases and J by 9 bases, 9 bases remained unmatched. CDR3 nucleotide sequence: TGTGCCAGCAGCCACCCCGGGACAGGTGAGAAAGCTTTCTTT. Its translation: CASSHPGTGEKAFF.

The V gene is TRBV29-1, the J gene TRBJ1-1; 8 bases are shared with TRBD1. CDR1 is SQVTM and CDR2 is ANQGSEA in the germline V gene. Trimming took 6 bases from V and 3 from J; bases not matched to a gene: 9. The CDR3 length is 14 residues. CDR3 bases: TGCAGCGTAGGACAGGGCTGGGGTGACACTGAAGCTTTCTTT. As protein: CSVGQGWGDTEAFF.

The chain uses TRBV30 and TRBJ1-2, with unresolved D. Germline lookup yields CDR1 GTSNPN and CDR2 SVGIG (reference sequence). This CDR3 is 10 amino acids long. Trimming took off 2 bases at V and 6 bases at J, with 4 bases between the two ends. The CDR3 spells CAWSHNGYTF. CDR3 nucleotide sequence: TGTGCCTGGAGTCACAATGGCTACACCTTC.